Below, one T cell receptor beta chain is given with its context. As yet, its antigen is unknown. Treatment: oral pan-JAK inhibitor, 5-10 mg twice daily. This sample is drawn from a study of CD8+ T cells in alopecia areata. Overall study results and limits: Having just one nonresponder leaves the connection between baseline CD8+ expansion and response unresolved.

cDNA serving as the sequencing template came from extracted, reverse transcribed RNA. Method: immunoSEQ multiplex PCR; TCRdb's copy keeps in-frame clones and lacks some. The sample consists of fewer than 250,000 clones, less than 65% of them appearing once. Trimming removed 0 bases from V and 3 bases from J, with 22 bases in between. This CDR3 is 18 amino acids long. This clonotype originated in a human donor with alopecia areata. The material sequenced was CD4+ T cells sorted from blood, taken at week 24, from a patient treated with tofacitinib. The J gene is TRBJ2-7, the V gene TRBV5-7; D unresolved. TRBV5-7 is reported as an ORF; its role is uncertain. The chain's CDR3 is CASSLAFYREISRYEQYF. Here the CDR3 DNA reads TGTGCCAGCAGCTTGGCCTTTTACAGAGAGATCTCCCGCTACGAGCAGTACTTC.